This T cell receptor (beta chain) originates from a study of CD8 T cells in Susac syndrome. TCR beta sequencing covered blood CD8+ and CD4+ T cells. Negative isolation yielded the CD8+ and CD4+ T cells, while FACS enriched the TEMRA cells. Germline CDR1 SGHVS, CDR2 FNYEAQ. The CDR3 has 15 residues. Trimming took off 1 base at V and 1 base at J, with 8 bases between the two ends. Reverse transcription used about 0.45 to 1 ug RNA and random hexamers. With immunoSEQ multiplex PCR, TCR beta CDR3 was amplified across 54 Vbeta and 13 Jbeta. TCRdb processed the immunoSEQ multiplex PCR reads anew with MiXCR; each CDR3 protein has one entry. The sample shows some 120,000 distinct CDR3 sequences, roughly 94% of them seen only once.

This chain joins TRBV7-6 and TRBJ2-4; D gene uncertain. This sequence originates from a human donor with multiple sclerosis. Sequenced sample: CD4+ T cells from PBMCs. CDR3 residues: CASSLVAGAKNIQYF. As DNA, the CDR3 is TGTGCCAGCAGCTTAGTGGCAGGCGCCAAAAACATTCAGTACTTC.